These T cell receptor beta chains were read from a single sample in a study of blood T cell repertoires in COVID-19. The table came from immunoSEQ multiplex PCR; TCRdb's copy has only in-frame clones and leaves some out. The sample holds approximately 300,000 clones; roughly 87% are singletons and the top ten take about 2%. Sequencing was performed on peripheral blood. The origin of the receptors is a man aged 18 to 30 with active or convalescent COVID-19. The CDR3 runs from the conserved cysteine through the conserved F or W. D genes are given only for firm matches. Clone size is not always given. Where it is, it says once, few, many or a class for expanded clones.

>TRBJ2-2|.|15|TRBV28|.
CASSQGHRNTGELFF
TGTGCCAGCAGCCAAGGACACCGGAACACCGGGGAGCTGTTTTTT
>TRBJ2-3|once|13|TRBV12-3/TRBV12-4|.
CASSDQGGDTQYF
TGTGCCAGCAGTGACCAGGGAGGCGATACGCAGTATTTT
>TRBJ1-2|few|11|TRBV5-5|.
CATVTPYGYTF
TGTGCCACCGTAACACCATATGGCTACACCTTC
>TRBJ2-6|.|15|TRBV7-3|.
CASSSRRSGANVLTF
TGTGCCAGCAGCTCGCGAAGATCTGGGGCCAACGTCCTGACTTTC
>TRBJ2-7|.|13|TRBV10-2|.
CATNGETNYEQYF
TGCGCCACAAACGGGGAGACTAACTACGAGCAGTACTTC
>TRBJ2-3|.|15|TRBV5-4|.
CASSLYGTGTDTQYF
TGTGCCAGCAGCTTGTACGGCACAGGCACAGATACGCAGTATTTT
>TRBJ2-1|.|13|TRBV7-9|.
CASRNGDYNEQFF
TGTGCCAGCAGAAACGGAGATTACAATGAGCAGTTCTTC
>TRBJ2-1|.|16|TRBV3-1/TRBV3-2|.
CASSQAEQLINNEQFF
TGTGCCAGCAGCCAAGCTGAACAGTTAATTAACAATGAGCAGTTCTTC
>TRBJ1-6|.|17|TRBV7-9|TRBD1
CASSLEDRGVDNSPLHF
TGTGCCAGCAGCTTAGAGGACAGGGGAGTTGATAATTCACCCCTCCACTTT
>TRBJ1-1|.|17|TRBV19|.
CASSAEGELGMNTEAFF
TGTGCCAGTAGTGCCGAGGGAGAACTGGGCATGAACACTGAAGCTTTCTTT
>TRBJ2-7|.|12|TRBV28|.
CASTDRTYEQYF
TGTGCCAGCACCGACAGGACTTACGAGCAGTACTTC
>TRBJ2-1|.|19|TRBV7-9|TRBD1
CASSSHRDRVFTSYNEQFF
TGTGCCAGCAGCTCTCACCGGGACAGGGTGTTTACCTCCTACAATGAGCAGTTCTTC
>TRBJ2-3|.|14|TRBV3-1/TRBV3-2|TRBD2
CASSHGGGPDTQYF
TGTGCCAGCAGCCATGGCGGGGGTCCAGATACGCAGTATTTT
>TRBJ2-3|.|16|TRBV6-2/TRBV6-3|TRBD2
CASSYGLAGIQDTQYF
TGTGCCAGCAGTTACGGGCTAGCGGGGATACAAGATACGCAGTATTTT
>TRBJ1-1|.|12|TRBV5-1|.
CASSFRGGEAFF
TGCGCCAGCAGCTTTAGGGGGGGTGAAGCTTTCTTT
>TRBJ1-1|.|12|TRBV2|.
CASSPKNTEAFF
TGTGCCAGCAGTCCCAAGAACACTGAAGCTTTCTTT
>TRBJ2-7|.|15|TRBV14|.
CASSQAPGRAGEQYF
TGTGCCAGCAGCCAAGCCCCGGGAAGGGCGGGCGAGCAGTACTTC
>TRBJ2-7|.|13|TRBV5-1|.
CASSLSGNYEQYF
TGCGCCAGCAGCTTGTCAGGGAACTACGAGCAGTACTTC
>TRBJ2-2|.|16|TRBV5-4|TRBD1
CASRPGAGGDTGELFF
TGTGCCAGCAGACCGGGGGCAGGGGGCGACACCGGGGAGCTGTTTTTT
>TRBJ2-1|.|17|TRBV13|.
CASSFGGAGRSYNEQFF
TGTGCCAGCAGCTTTGGAGGGGCCGGACGCTCCTACAATGAGCAGTTCTTC
>TRBJ1-6|few|17|TRBV4-3|.
CASSQDEGRTTSSPLHF
TGCGCCAGCAGCCAAGACGAAGGGCGAACCACTAGTTCACCCCTCCACTTT
>TRBJ1-1|.|15|TRBV18|TRBD1
CASSERQGVNTEAFF
TGTGCCAGCTCGGAGCGACAGGGAGTGAACACTGAAGCTTTCTTT
>TRBJ1-3|.|14|TRBV11-2|TRBD1
CASSSTGVGNTIYF
TGTGCCAGCAGCTCGACAGGGGTTGGAAACACCATATATTTT
>TRBJ2-1|.|12|TRBV28|.
CASGGNYNEQFF
TGTGCCAGCGGCGGCAACTACAATGAGCAGTTCTTC
>TRBJ2-3|few|17|TRBV3-1/TRBV3-2|TRBD2
CASSHRGLAGGADTQYF
TGTGCCAGCAGCCACCGGGGACTAGCGGGGGGGGCAGATACGCAGTATTTT
>TRBJ2-2|once|13|TRBV6-6|TRBD1
CASSAGGTGELFF
TGTGCCAGCAGCGCAGGGGGTACCGGGGAGCTGTTTTTT
>TRBJ2-7|once|12|TRBV5-6|.
CASSLDRYEQYF
TGTGCCAGCAGCCTTGACAGGTACGAGCAGTACTTC
>TRBJ1-1|.|14|TRBV4-1|TRBD1
CASSPTGSGTEAFF
TGCGCCAGCAGCCCGACAGGGTCGGGCACTGAAGCTTTCTTT
>TRBJ1-3|.|14|TRBV9|.
CASSPPGAGNTIYF
TGTGCCAGCAGCCCACCAGGGGCTGGAAACACCATATATTTT
>TRBJ2-5|.|18|TRBV2|.
CASSVGGALTIYQETQYF
TGTGCCAGCAGTGTCGGTGGCGCATTAACTATCTACCAAGAGACCCAGTACTTC
>TRBJ2-3|.|16|TRBV11-1|TRBD1
CASSLAGGGTTDTQYF
TGTGCCAGCAGCTTAGCAGGGGGCGGCACGACAGATACGCAGTATTTT
>TRBJ1-6|.|15|TRBV19|.
CASSIQVSYNSPLHF
TGTGCCAGTAGTATCCAGGTCTCCTATAATTCACCCCTCCACTTT
>TRBJ1-1|.|18|TRBV3-1/TRBV3-2|.
CASSQDPTWRVSDTEAFF
TGTGCCAGCAGCCAAGACCCTACTTGGAGGGTTTCGGACACTGAAGCTTTCTTT
>TRBJ2-1|.|14|TRBV15|TRBD2
CATSRDLGLARNFF
TGTGCCACCAGCAGGGACCTAGGACTAGCGAGAAATTTCTTC
>TRBJ1-3|.|15|TRBV19|.
CASSPSRGSGNTIYF
TGTGCCAGTAGCCCGAGTAGGGGGTCTGGAAACACCATATATTTT
>TRBJ1-4|once|15|TRBV6-5|TRBD1
CASRTGPRGNEKLFF
TGTGCCAGCAGGACAGGGCCAAGGGGGAATGAAAAACTGTTTTTT
>TRBJ1-2|.|15|TRBV7-9|.
CASSLIAGSNYGYTF
TGTGCCAGCAGCTTAATCGCGGGATCTAACTATGGCTACACCTTC
>TRBJ1-5|.|15|TRBV5-4|TRBD1
CASSFDRGPNQPQHF
TGTGCCAGCAGCTTCGACAGGGGCCCTAATCAGCCCCAGCATTTT
>TRBJ1-4|.|14|TRBV18|TRBD1
CASSSPGQVEKLFF
TGTGCCAGCTCATCACCGGGACAGGTTGAAAAACTGTTTTTT
>TRBJ1-3|.|15|TRBV4-1|TRBD1
CASSQDLGGGRTIYF
TGCGCCAGCAGCCAAGATCTAGGAGGGGGCCGCACCATATATTTT
>TRBJ2-7|.|15|TRBV5-1|TRBD2
CASSLAVAGGFEQYF
TGCGCCAGCAGCTTGGCCGTTGCGGGAGGCTTCGAGCAGTACTTC
>TRBJ2-3|.|15|TRBV28|.
CASSQTSFRPDTQYF
TGTGCCAGCAGCCAGACTTCATTCCGGCCGGATACGCAGTATTTT
>TRBJ2-7|.|17|TRBV24-1|TRBD2
CATSDGTSGRRGYEQYF
TGTGCCACCAGTGATGGGACTAGCGGGAGAAGGGGCTACGAGCAGTACTTC
>TRBJ1-2|.|12|TRBV9|.
CASSALQGGYTF
TGTGCCAGCAGCGCACTACAGGGAGGCTACACCTTC
>TRBJ2-2|once|17|TRBV5-1|.
CASSSGVPGWRTGELFF
TGCGCCAGCAGCTCTGGCGTCCCGGGGTGGCGCACCGGGGAGCTGTTTTTT
>TRBJ1-1|.|14|TRBV6-5|TRBD1
CASSSRTGDTEAFF
TGTGCCAGCAGTTCAAGGACAGGCGACACTGAAGCTTTCTTT
>TRBJ2-3|.|15|TRBV6-5|TRBD2
CASRRLAGYTDTQYF
TGTGCCAGCAGAAGACTAGCGGGGTACACAGATACGCAGTATTTT
>TRBJ1-4|.|18|TRBV5-1|TRBD1
CASSPPWGQGCPNEKLFF
TGCGCCAGCAGCCCACCGTGGGGACAGGGGTGTCCTAATGAAAAACTGTTTTTT
>TRBJ1-6|.|19|TRBV7-9|TRBD1
CASSSNRDRTSSYNSPLHF
TGTGCCAGCAGTTCTAACCGGGACAGGACAAGCTCCTATAATTCACCCCTCCACTTT
>TRBJ2-2|.|17|TRBV11-2|TRBD1
CASSLDLARGSTGELFF
TGTGCCAGCAGCTTAGATCTCGCCAGGGGGAGCACCGGGGAGCTGTTTTTT
>TRBJ1-6|.|16|TRBV7-9|TRBD1
CASSLVRTGPDSPLHF
TGTGCCAGCAGCTTAGTGAGGACAGGGCCTGATTCACCCCTCCACTTT
>TRBJ1-2|.|14|TRBV4-1|.
CASSQEGAGYGYTF
TGCGCCAGCAGCCAAGAGGGGGCAGGTTATGGCTACACCTTC
>TRBJ2-1|.|11|TRBV7-9|.
CASSVEGEQFF
TGTGCCAGCAGCGTGGAGGGTGAGCAGTTCTTC
>TRBJ2-1|.|16|TRBV7-9|TRBD1
CASSRAGTGVYDEQFF
TGTGCCAGCAGCCGAGCCGGGACAGGGGTATATGATGAGCAGTTCTTC
>TRBJ1-1|.|16|TRBV14|.
CASSRDLGTKNTEAFF
TGTGCCAGCAGCCGCGATTTAGGGACAAAGAACACTGAAGCTTTCTTT